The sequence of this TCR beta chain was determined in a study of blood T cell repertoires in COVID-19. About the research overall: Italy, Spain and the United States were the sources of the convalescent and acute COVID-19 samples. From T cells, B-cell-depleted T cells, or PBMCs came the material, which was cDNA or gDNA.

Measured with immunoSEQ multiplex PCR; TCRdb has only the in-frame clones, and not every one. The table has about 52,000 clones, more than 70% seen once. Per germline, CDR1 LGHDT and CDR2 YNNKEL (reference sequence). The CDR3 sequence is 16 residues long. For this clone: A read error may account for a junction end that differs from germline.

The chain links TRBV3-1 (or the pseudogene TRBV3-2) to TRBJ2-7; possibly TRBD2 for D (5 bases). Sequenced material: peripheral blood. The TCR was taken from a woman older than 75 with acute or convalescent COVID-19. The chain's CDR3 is CASRGVGSGVSSEQYF. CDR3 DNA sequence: TGTGCCAGCAGGGGCGTAGGGAGCGGCGTCTCCTCCGAGCAGTACTTC.